This T cell receptor (beta chain) emerged from a study of shared clonotypes between healthy human individuals. Study information: Each donor contributed plates that comprised three CD4 naive, three CD4 memory, two CD8 naive and one CD8 memory. Points from the study as a whole: Despite large depth, rarefaction showed incomplete sorted-subset sequencing.

As regards this clone: The antigen is undetermined.

Between the trimmed V and J ends, which lost 2 bases and 1 base, there was a span of 11 bases. The germline V gene encodes CDR1 SGHVS and CDR2 FNYEAQ. This CDR3 spans 15 amino acids. Sequenced by immunoSEQ multiplex PCR; TCRdb stores in-frame clones only, minus some. Of over a million clones in the sample, around 97% are singletons; the top ten hold about 1.2%. The specimen sequenced was naive CD4+ T cells sorted from blood. Subset: CD45RA+ positively selected. The source of this sequence is a man younger than 40 in good health. The V and J genes are TRBV7-6 and TRBJ1-1; possibly TRBD1 for D (6 bases). Here the CDR3 reads CASSLTGGSNTEAFF. The CDR3 nucleotides are TGTGCCAGCAGCTTAACCGGGGGCTCGAACACTGAAGCTTTCTTT.